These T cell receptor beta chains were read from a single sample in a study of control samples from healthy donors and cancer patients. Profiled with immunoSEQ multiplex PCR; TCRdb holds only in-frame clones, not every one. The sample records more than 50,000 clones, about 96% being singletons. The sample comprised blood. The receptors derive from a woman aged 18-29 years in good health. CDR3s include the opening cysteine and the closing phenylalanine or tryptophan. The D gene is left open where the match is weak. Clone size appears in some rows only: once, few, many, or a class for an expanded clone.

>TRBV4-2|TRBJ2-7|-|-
TGTGCCCCCAAGGGTTACGAGCAGTACTTC
CAPKGYEQYF
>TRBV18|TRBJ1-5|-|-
TGTGCCAGCTCACCATCAGGAAGAACAAATCAGCCCCAGCATTTT
CASSPSGRTNQPQHF
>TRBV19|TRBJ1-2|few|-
TGTGCCAGTAGTAAAACAGAGTTCTATGGCTACACCTTC
CASSKTEFYGYTF
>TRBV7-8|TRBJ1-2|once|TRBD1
TGTGCCAGCAGCCCCGAGACAGGGGTTCTTGGCTACACCTTC
CASSPETGVLGYTF
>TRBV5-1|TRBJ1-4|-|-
TGCGCCAGCAGCCCCCCAACTAATGAAAAACTGTTTTTT
CASSPPTNEKLFF
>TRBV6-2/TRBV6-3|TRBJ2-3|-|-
TGTGCCAGCAGTTACTCGGTAGCGCCTCGCACAGATACGCAGTATTTT
CASSYSVAPRTDTQYF
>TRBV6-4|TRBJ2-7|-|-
TGTGCCACCTTAGGATACTACGAGCAGTACTTC
CATLGYYEQYF
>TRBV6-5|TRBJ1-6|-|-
TGTGGGACGAGGACGGGGGGGGGACCCCTCCACTTT
CGTRTGGGPLHF
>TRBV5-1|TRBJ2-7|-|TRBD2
TGCGCCAGCAGCTTGGCCGGGCGGGGGGCTTCCTACGAGCAGTACTTC
CASSLAGRGASYEQYF
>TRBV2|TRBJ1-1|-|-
TGTGCCAGCAGTGTCGAGGAGATACGGGGAACGAACACTGAAGCTTTCTTT
CASSVEEIRGTNTEAFF
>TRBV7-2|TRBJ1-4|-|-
TGTGCCAGCAGCTTCAGGGGAACTAATGAAAAACTGTTTTTT
CASSFRGTNEKLFF
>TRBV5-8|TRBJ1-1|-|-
TGTGCCAGCAGCACGGGAGTTAAGAACACTGAAGCTTTCTTT
CASSTGVKNTEAFF
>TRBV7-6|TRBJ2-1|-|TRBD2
TGTGCCAGCAGCTCAGCGGGGGGGCCGGTCAATGAGCAGTTCTTC
CASSSAGGPVNEQFF
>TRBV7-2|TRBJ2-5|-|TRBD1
TGTGCCAGCAGCCCAGGGACAGGGGGGGAGACCCAGTACTTC
CASSPGTGGETQYF
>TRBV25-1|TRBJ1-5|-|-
TGTGCCAGCAGTGAAGTAGGTTACAATCAGCCCCAGCATTTT
CASSEVGYNQPQHF
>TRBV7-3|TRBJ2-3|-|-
TGTGCCAGCAGCTTATTACGTTTTGCAGATACGCAGTATTTT
CASSLLRFADTQYF
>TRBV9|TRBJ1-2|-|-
TGTGCCAGCAGCGTAGGGTCTCGGGGCTACACCTTC
CASSVGSRGYTF
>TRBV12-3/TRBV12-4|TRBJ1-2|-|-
TGTGCCAGCAGTCCGGACAGTAACTATGGCTACACCTTC
CASSPDSNYGYTF
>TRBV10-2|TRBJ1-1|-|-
TGCGCCAGCGCCGCGGCCGTAAGGACTGAAGCTTTCTTT
CASAAAVRTEAFF
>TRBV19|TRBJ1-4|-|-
TGTGCCAGTAGTAGCTGGGCATCGACTAATGAAAAACTGTTTTTT
CASSSWASTNEKLFF
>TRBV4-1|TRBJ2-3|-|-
TGCGCCAGCAGCCAACAAAGACTGTTAGATACGCAGTATTTT
CASSQQRLLDTQYF
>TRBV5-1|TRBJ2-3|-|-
TGCGCCAGCAGCCGAGGGACTGGTGGAACAGATACGCAGTATTTT
CASSRGTGGTDTQYF
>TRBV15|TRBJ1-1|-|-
TGTGCCACCAGCAGAGATAACGGCGAGGGATTACGGACTGAAGCTTTCTTT
CATSRDNGEGLRTEAFF
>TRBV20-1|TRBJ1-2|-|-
TGCAGTGTCCCAACATCCTATGGCTACACCTTC
CSVPTSYGYTF
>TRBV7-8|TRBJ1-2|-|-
TGTGCCAGCAGCTTTTGGGCGGGGGAATATGGCTACACCTTC
CASSFWAGEYGYTF
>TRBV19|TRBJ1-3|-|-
TGTGCCAGTAGTACAGGGATCTCTGGAAACACCATATATTTT
CASSTGISGNTIYF
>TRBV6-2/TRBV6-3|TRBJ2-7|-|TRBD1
TGTGCCAGCAGTTACCCGGACAGGGGGCTATACGAGCAGTACTTC
CASSYPDRGLYEQYF
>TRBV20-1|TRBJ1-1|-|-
TGCAGTGCTAGTGGGGGGGGATACGTGAACACTGAAGCTTTCTTT
CSASGGGYVNTEAFF
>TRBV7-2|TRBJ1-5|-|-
TGTGCCAGCAGCTTATCGGGGGCCAGTCCCCAGCATTTT
CASSLSGASPQHF